This T cell receptor beta chain was recovered during a study of early T cells in non-severe SARS-CoV-2 infection. Individual cDNA molecules each received unique molecular identifiers attached to them. In TCRdb, the 5' RACE reads were re-called with MiXCR into one record per CDR3 protein. The sample shows tens of thousands of distinct CDR3 sequences, roughly 12% of them seen only once. The CDR3 is made up of 15 amino acids. Germline V gives CDR1 LNHNV, CDR2 YYDKDF (reference sequence). V shed 3 bases, J shed 6 bases, and the junction held 9 bases outside the gene matches. General study results and limits: In VDJdb matching, anti-spike CD8 responses were favored while private and CD4 specificities went missing.

Ten or more counts support this clonotype. Antigen specificity is unknown. V and J are TRBV15 and TRBJ2-5; 8 nucleotides agree with TRBD1. This TCR derives from an adult who was a healthcare worker with PCR-confirmed SARS-CoV-2 infection or an uninfected control (not recorded which). The sequencing here drew on whole blood, taken at baseline. CDR3 nucleotides: TGTGCCACCAGCAGCCTTAGGACAGGGCTGAAGACCCAGTACTTC. Protein sequence: CATSSLRTGLKTQYF.